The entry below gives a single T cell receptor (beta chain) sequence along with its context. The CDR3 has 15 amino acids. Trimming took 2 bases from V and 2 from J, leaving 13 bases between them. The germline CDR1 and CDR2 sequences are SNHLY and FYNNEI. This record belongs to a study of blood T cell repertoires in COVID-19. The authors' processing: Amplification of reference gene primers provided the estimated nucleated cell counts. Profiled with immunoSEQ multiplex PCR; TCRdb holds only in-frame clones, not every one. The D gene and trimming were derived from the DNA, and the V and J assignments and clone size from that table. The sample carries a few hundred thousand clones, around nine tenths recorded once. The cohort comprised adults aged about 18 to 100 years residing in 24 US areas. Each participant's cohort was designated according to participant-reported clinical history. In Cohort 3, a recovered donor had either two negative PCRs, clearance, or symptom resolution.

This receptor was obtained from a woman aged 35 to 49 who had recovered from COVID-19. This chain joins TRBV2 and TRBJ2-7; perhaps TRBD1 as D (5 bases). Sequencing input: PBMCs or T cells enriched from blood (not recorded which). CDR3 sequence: CASSEKGRRPYEQYF. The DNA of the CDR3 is TGTGCCAGCAGTGAAAAGGGGCGTCGACCCTACGAGCAGTACTTC.